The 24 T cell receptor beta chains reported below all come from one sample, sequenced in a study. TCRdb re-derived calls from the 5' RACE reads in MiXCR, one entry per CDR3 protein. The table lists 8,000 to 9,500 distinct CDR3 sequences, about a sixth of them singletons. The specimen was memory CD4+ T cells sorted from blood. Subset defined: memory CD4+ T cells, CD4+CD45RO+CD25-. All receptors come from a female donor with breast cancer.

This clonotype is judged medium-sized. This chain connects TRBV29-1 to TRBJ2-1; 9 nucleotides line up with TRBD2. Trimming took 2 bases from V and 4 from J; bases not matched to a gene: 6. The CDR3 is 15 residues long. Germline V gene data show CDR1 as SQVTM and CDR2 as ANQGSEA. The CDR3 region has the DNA TGCAGCGTTGAAAGAGCGGGAGGTAGATACAATGAGCAGTTCTTC. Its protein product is CSVERAGGRYNEQFF.

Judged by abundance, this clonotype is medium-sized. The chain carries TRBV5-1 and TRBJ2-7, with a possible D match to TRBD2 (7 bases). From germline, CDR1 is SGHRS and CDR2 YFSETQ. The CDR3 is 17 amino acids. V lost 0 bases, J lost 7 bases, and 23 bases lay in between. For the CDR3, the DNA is TGCGCCAGCAGCTTGGACTCCGGACGGGGGGCGCTCGGGGAGCAGTACTTC. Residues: CASSLDSGRGALGEQYF.

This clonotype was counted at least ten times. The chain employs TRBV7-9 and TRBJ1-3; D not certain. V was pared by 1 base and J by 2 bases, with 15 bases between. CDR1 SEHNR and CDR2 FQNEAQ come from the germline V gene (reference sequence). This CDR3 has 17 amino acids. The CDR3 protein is CASSLVLGNRPGNTIYF. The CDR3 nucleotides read TGTGCCAGCAGCTTAGTTCTGGGCAACCGCCCTGGAAACACCATATATTTT.

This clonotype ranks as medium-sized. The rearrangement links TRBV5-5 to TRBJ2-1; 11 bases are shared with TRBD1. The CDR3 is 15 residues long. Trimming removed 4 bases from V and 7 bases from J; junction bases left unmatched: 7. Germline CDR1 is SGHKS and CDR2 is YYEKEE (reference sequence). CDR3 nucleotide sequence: TGTGCCAGCAGCCGGCCCGGGACAGGGGGGAATGAGCAGTTCTTC. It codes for CASSRPGTGGNEQFF. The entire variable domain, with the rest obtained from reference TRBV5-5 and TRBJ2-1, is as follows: DAGVTQSPTHLIKTRGQQVTLRCSPISGHKSVSWYQQVLGQGPQFIFQYYEKEERGRGNFPDRFSARQFPNYSSELNVNALLLGDSALYLCASSRPGTGGNEQFFGPGTRLTVL.

CDR3 coding DNA: TGTGCCAGCAGTTTAAACGTGGGCCTAACAGATACGCAGTATTTT. As protein: CASSLNVGLTDTQYF. This chain joins TRBV12-3 or TRBV12-4 and TRBJ2-3; no reliable D call. The CDR3 loop spans 15 amino acids. V lost 2 bases, J lost 3 bases, and 12 bases lay in between.

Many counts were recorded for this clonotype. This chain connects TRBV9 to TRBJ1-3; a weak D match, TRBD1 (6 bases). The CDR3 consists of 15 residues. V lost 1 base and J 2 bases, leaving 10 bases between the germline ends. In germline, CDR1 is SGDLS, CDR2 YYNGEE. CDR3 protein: CASSVLTGPGNTIYF. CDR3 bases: TGTGCCAGCAGCGTACTAACAGGGCCTGGAAACACCATATATTTT. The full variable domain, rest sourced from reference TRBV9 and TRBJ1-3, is DSGVTQTPKHLITATGQRVTLRCSPRSGDLSVYWYQQSLDQGLQFLIQYYNGEERAKGNILERFSAQQFPDLHSELNLSSLELGDSALYFCASSVLTGPGNTIYFGEGSWLTVV.

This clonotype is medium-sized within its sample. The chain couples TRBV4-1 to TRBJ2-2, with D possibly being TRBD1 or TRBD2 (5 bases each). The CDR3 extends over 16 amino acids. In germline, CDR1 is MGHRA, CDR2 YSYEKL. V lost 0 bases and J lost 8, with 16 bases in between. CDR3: CASSQDTTTGAGELFF. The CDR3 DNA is TGCGCCAGCAGCCAAGATACAACTACCGGGGCGGGGGAGCTGTTTTTT.

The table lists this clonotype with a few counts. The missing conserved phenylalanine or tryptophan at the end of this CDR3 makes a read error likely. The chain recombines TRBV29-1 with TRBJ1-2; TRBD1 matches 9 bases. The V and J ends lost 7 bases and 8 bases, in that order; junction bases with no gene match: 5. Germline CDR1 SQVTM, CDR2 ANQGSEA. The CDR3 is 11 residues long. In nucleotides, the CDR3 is TGCAGCGAAGGGACAGGGCGAGGCTACACCTCC. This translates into CSEGTGRGYTS.

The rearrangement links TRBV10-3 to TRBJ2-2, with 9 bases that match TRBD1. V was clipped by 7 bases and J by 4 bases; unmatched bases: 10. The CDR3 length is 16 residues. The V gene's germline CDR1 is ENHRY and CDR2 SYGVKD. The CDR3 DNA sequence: TGTGCCATCAACCCACAGGGGGCGACCATCACCGGGGAGCTGTTTTTT. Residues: CAINPQGATITGELFF.

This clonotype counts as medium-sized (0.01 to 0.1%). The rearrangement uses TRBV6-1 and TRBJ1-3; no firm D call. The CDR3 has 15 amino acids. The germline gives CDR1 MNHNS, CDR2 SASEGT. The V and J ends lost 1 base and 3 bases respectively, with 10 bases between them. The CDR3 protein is CASSEGGTVGNTIYF. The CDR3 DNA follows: TGTGCCAGCAGTGAAGGTGGCACAGTTGGAAACACCATATATTTT.

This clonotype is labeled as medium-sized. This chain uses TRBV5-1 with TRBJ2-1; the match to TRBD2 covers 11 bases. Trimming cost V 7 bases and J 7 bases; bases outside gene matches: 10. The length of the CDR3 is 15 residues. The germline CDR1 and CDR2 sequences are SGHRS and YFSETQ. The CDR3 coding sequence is TGCGCCAGCGTTAGCGGGAGGGCCCTCGAGAATGAGCAGTTCTTC. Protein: CASVSGRALENEQFF.

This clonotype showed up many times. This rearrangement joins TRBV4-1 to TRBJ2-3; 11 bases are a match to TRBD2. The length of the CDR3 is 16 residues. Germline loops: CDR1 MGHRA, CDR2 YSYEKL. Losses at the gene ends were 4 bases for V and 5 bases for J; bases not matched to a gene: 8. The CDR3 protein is CASSRTTSGIGDTQYF. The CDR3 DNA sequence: TGCGCCAGCAGCCGGACGACTAGCGGGATTGGAGATACGCAGTATTTT.

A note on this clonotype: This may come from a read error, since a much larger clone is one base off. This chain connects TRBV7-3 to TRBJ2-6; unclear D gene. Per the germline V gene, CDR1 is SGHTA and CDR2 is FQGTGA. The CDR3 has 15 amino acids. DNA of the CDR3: TGTACCAGCAGCCCCTGGGCCGCCGGGGCCAACGTCCTGACTTTC. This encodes CTSSPWAAGANVLTF.

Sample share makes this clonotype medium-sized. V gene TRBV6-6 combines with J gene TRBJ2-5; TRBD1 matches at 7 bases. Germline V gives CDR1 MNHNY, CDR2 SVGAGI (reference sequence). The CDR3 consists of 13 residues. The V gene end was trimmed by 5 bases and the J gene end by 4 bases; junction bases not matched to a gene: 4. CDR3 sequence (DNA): TGTGCCAGCAGTCCCAGGGGGTCAGAGACCCAGTACTTC. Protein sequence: CASSPRGSETQYF.

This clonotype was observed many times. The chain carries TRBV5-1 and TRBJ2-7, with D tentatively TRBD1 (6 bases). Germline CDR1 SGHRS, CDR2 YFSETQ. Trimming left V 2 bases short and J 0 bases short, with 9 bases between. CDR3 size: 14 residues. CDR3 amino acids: CASSLTGSSYEQYF. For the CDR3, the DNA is TGCGCCAGCAGCTTAACAGGGAGCTCCTACGAGCAGTACTTC.

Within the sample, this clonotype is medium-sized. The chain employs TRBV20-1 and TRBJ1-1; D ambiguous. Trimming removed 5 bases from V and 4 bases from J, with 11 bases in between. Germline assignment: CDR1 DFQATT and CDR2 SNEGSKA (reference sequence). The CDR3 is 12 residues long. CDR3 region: CSALRGLTEAFF. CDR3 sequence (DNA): TGCAGTGCTTTGAGAGGACTCACTGAAGCTTTCTTT.

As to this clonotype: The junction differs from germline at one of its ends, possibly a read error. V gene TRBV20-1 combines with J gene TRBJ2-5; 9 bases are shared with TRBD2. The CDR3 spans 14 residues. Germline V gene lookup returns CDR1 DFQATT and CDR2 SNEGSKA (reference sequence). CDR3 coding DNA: TGCAGTGCTAGACAGGGACTAGCTATCGAGACCCAGTGCTTC. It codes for CSARQGLAIETQCF.

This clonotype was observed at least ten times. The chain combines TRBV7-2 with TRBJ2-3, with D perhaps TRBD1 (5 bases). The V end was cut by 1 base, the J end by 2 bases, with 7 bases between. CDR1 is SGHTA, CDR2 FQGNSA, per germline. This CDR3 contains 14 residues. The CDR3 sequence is CASSLEGVTDTQYF. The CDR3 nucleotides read TGTGCCAGCAGCTTAGAAGGGGTCACAGATACGCAGTATTTT. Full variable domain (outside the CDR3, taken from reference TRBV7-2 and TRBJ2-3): GAGVSQSPSNKVTEKGKDVELRCDPISGHTALYWYRQSLGQGLEFLIYFQGNSAPDKSGLPSDRFSAERTGGSVSTLTIQRTQQEDSAVYLCASSLEGVTDTQYFGPGTRLTVL.

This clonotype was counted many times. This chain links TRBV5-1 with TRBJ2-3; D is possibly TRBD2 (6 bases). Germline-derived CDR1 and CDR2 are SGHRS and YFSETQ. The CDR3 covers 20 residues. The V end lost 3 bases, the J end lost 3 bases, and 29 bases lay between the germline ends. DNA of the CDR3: TGCGCCAGCAGCTCGTCTTACACTAGCAGGAGTACTCTTCATACAGATACGCAGTATTTT. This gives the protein CASSSSYTSRSTLHTDTQYF.

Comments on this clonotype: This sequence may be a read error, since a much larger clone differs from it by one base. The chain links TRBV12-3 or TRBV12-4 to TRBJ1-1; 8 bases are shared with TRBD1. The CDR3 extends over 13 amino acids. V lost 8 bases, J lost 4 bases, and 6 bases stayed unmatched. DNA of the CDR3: TGTGCCAGCCGTTCTACAGGGGGCACTGAAGCTTTCTTT. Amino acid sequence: CASRSTGGTEAFF.

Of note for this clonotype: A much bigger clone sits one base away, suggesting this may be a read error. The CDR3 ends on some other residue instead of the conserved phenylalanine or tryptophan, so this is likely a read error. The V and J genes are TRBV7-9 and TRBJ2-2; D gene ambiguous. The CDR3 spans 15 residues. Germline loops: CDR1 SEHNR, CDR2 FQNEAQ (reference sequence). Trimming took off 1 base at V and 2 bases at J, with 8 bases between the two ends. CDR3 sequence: CASSLEAVNTGELFS. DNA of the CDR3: TGTGCCAGCAGCTTAGAGGCTGTCAACACCGGGGAGCTGTTTTCT.

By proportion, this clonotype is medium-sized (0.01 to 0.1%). In DNA form, the CDR3 reads TGTTCTAGCGGGACCTACGAGCAGTACTTC. As protein: CSSGTYEQYF. The chain links TRBV28 to TRBJ2-7; 9 positions match TRBD2. Germline V gene sequence: CDR1 MDHEN, CDR2 SYDVKM. The CDR3 has 10 residues.

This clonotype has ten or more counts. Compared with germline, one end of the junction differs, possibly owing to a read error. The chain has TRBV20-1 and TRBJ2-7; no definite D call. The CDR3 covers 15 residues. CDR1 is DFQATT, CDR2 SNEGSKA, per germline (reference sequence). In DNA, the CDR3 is TGCAGTGCTAGAGATCCGGTGGCTGCCGCTTACGAGCAGCACTTC. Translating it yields CSARDPVAAAYEQHF.

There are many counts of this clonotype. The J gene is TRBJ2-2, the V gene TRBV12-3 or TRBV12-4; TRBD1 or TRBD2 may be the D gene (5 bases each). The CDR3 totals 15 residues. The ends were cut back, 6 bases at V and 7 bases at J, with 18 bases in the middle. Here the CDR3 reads CASRTFGTSGGELFF. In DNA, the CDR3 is TGTGCCAGCAGAACTTTCGGGACCTCGGGCGGGGAGCTGTTTTTT.